This T cell receptor beta chain was captured in a study of blood T cell repertoires in COVID-19. The V gene end was trimmed by 1 base and the J gene end by 4 bases; junction bases not matched to a gene: 3. The CDR3 has 14 amino acids. In germline, CDR1 is MNHEY, CDR2 SVGAGI. This clone was detected ten times or more. TCRdb's table, derived via immunoSEQ multiplex PCR, lists solely in-frame clones and lacks some. Among roughly 220,000 clones listed, 86% were seen once. The chain links TRBV6-5 to TRBJ2-7, with 8 bases aligning to TRBD1. The sample was peripheral blood. The TCR comes from a man at least 80 years old with acute or convalescent COVID-19. The CDR3 DNA reads as TGTGCCAGCAGTTACTTGCAGGGGGCGTACGAGCAGTACTTC. Protein sequence: CASSYLQGAYEQYF.